A single sample gave rise to the 26 T cell receptor beta chains below, sequenced in a study of CD8 T cells in ankylosing spondylitis. From the 5' RACE reads, TCRdb called clonotypes with MiXCR, one entry per CDR3 protein. Of tens of thousands of distinct CDR3 sequences listed, around 16% are singletons. Sequencing input: blood. The receptors stem from a male donor with ankylosing spondylitis or in good health (not recorded which).

In its sample, this clonotype was seen many times. The DNA for the CDR3 is TGTGCCAGCAATCGGGGCGGGCAAGAGACCCAGTACTTC. As protein: CASNRGGQETQYF. The chain couples TRBV6-2 or TRBV6-3 to TRBJ2-5, with D tentatively TRBD1 or TRBD2 (5 bases each). Per the germline V gene, CDR1 is MNHEY and CDR2 is SVGEGT. V dropped 7 bases and J dropped 2 bases, with 11 bases sitting between them. The CDR3 has 13 residues.

The CDR3 loop reads CSAPRQGEETQYF. Here the CDR3 DNA reads TGCAGTGCTCCAAGACAGGGGGAAGAGACCCAGTACTTC. The chain has TRBV20-1 and TRBJ2-5; 9 bases align to TRBD1. Germline trimming cut 5 bases from V and 3 bases from J; bases unmatched to any gene: 4. Per germline, CDR1 DFQATT and CDR2 SNEGSKA (reference sequence). There are 13 residues in the CDR3.

Judged by abundance, this clonotype is medium-sized. J is TRBJ2-5 and V is TRBV7-2, with 11 bases fitting TRBD2. Losses at the gene ends were 4 bases for V and 5 bases for J; bases not matched to a gene: 18. CDR1 and CDR2 (germline): SGHTA, FQGNSA. The CDR3 is made up of 19 amino acids. The CDR3 loop reads CASSSPGTSGKRKSETQYF. Here the CDR3 DNA reads TGTGCCAGCAGCTCCCCGGGGACTAGCGGAAAAAGAAAGTCTGAGACCCAGTACTTC.

This clonotype was counted many times. The chain carries TRBV5-1 and TRBJ1-1; D is unresolved. V gave up 0 bases and J gave up 7 bases, with 10 bases separating them. This CDR3 has 13 amino acids. CDR1 and CDR2 (germline): SGHRS, YFSETQ. In nucleotides, the CDR3 is TGCGCCAGCAGCTTGGGGCAAGCCTATGAAGCTTTCTTT. Amino acid sequence: CASSLGQAYEAFF.

This clonotype was seen a handful of times. The V gene is TRBV12-3 or TRBV12-4, the J gene TRBJ2-6; no reliable D call. The CDR3 is 11 amino acids. V was trimmed by 7 bases and J by 2 bases, leaving 0 bases between them. DNA of the CDR3: TGTGCCAGCACTGGGGCCAACGTCCTGACTTTC. This translates into CASTGANVLTF.

This clonotype was counted ten times or more. A junction boundary mismatches the germline segment, possibly from a read error. The gene calls are TRBV29-1 and TRBJ1-6; the D is unclear. This CDR3 is 13 amino acids long. Germline loops: CDR1 SQVTM, CDR2 ANQGSEA. Written as DNA, the CDR3 is TGCACCGTTCGCCACGATTATAATTCACCCCTCCACTTT. This gives the protein CTVRHDYNSPLHF.

This clonotype showed up many times. The chain uses TRBV20-1 and TRBJ2-1; 7 bases map to TRBD2. Per germline, CDR1 DFQATT and CDR2 SNEGSKA (reference sequence). The CDR3 spans 15 residues. The J segment lost 7 bases and the V segment lost 0 bases, leaving 9 bases of the junction unmatched. CDR3 sequence: CSARDGGGPWNEQFF. In DNA form, the CDR3 reads TGCAGTGCTAGAGATGGCGGGGGACCTTGGAATGAGCAGTTCTTC.

The chain combines TRBV12-3 or TRBV12-4 with TRBJ2-1, with D tentatively TRBD1 or TRBD2 (5 bases each). V gave up 7 bases and J gave up 7 bases, with 14 bases separating them. The CDR3 contains 13 residues. The CDR3 DNA reads as TGTGCCAGCATCCCCCCCGGGGCGAATGAGCAGTTCTTC. This sequence encodes CASIPPGANEQFF.

The chain employs TRBV7-6 and TRBJ2-1; 8 positions match TRBD2. Germline CDR1 reads SGHVS; CDR2 reads FNYEAQ. There are 12 residues in the CDR3. V was clipped by 5 bases and J by 9 bases; unmatched bases: 3. DNA of the CDR3: TGTGCCAGCAGCGTCGGGGGGGCTGAGCAGTTCTTC. Translation gives CASSVGGAEQFF.

J is TRBJ2-5 and V is TRBV29-1; D ambiguous. The V and J ends lost 2 bases and 5 bases respectively, with 9 bases between them. The CDR3 extends over 12 amino acids. The germline V gene encodes CDR1 SQVTM and CDR2 ANQGSEA. The CDR3 is CSVENPLETQYF. In nucleotides, the CDR3 is TGCAGCGTTGAAAACCCCCTCGAGACCCAGTACTTC.

The CDR3 coding sequence is TGCAGTGCTGCCAGCGGGGGCCTCTACAATGAGCAGTTCTTC. Translating it yields CSAASGGLYNEQFF. This rearrangement joins TRBV20-1 to TRBJ2-1, with 8 bases identical to TRBD2. The J segment lost 3 bases and the V segment lost 5 bases, leaving 6 bases of the junction unmatched. CDR1 DFQATT and CDR2 SNEGSKA come from the germline V gene (reference sequence). The CDR3 spans 14 residues.

The genes are TRBV4-1 and TRBJ2-2; the D gene is possibly TRBD2 (5 bases). V was pared by 2 bases and J by 1 base, with 8 bases between. The CDR3 covers 15 residues. CDR1 is MGHRA and CDR2 is YSYEKL in the germline V gene. CDR3 amino acids: CASSQKGLNTGELFF. The CDR3 region has the DNA TGCGCCAGCAGCCAAAAAGGACTGAACACCGGGGAGCTGTTTTTT.

The rearrangement joins TRBV7-3 to TRBJ2-5, with 12 bases matching TRBD2. V gave up 4 bases and J gave up 5 bases; unmatched junction bases: 2. CDR3 size: 14 residues. Germline V gives CDR1 SGHTA, CDR2 FQGTGA. The CDR3 sequence: CASSWLAGGETQYF. CDR3 coding DNA: TGTGCCAGCAGCTGGCTAGCGGGAGGGGAGACCCAGTACTTC.

This sequence joins TRBV18 and TRBJ1-1; D is unclear. The CDR3 consists of 14 residues. Trimming left V 0 bases short and J 11 bases short, with 16 bases between. CDR1 is KGHSH, CDR2 LQKENI, per germline. In nucleotides, the CDR3 is TGTGCCAGCTCACCACCTTCCGGATCCGGGAGGGCTTTCTTT. Residues: CASSPPSGSGRAFF.

There are many counts of this clonotype. The chain joins TRBV29-1 to TRBJ2-5; D may be TRBD1 (6 bases). The CDR3 length is 15 residues. Germline CDR1 reads SQVTM; CDR2 reads ANQGSEA. Trimming cost V 3 bases and J 5 bases, with 19 bases left between them. The chain's CDR3 is CSVDAHLRRGETQYF. CDR3 nucleotide sequence: TGCAGCGTTGACGCCCATCTCCGAAGGGGGGAGACCCAGTACTTC. The full variable domain, with the rest looked up from reference TRBV29-1 and TRBJ2-5, is SAVISQKPSRDICQRGTSLTIQCQVDSQVTMMFWYRQQPGQSLTLIATANQGSEATYESGFVIDKFPISRPNLTFSTLTVSNMSPEDSSIYLCSVDAHLRRGETQYFGPGTRLLVL.

This clonotype was seen once. The chain uses TRBV20-1 and TRBJ2-3; D uncertain. Germline assignment: CDR1 DFQATT and CDR2 SNEGSKA (reference sequence). The CDR3 is made up of 14 amino acids. The V end lost 3 bases, the J end lost 1 base, and 11 bases lay between the germline ends. The CDR3 DNA is TGCAGTGCTAGGAATAGCCCGCGCACAGATACGCAGTATTTT. This translates into CSARNSPRTDTQYF.

The J gene is TRBJ2-2, the V gene TRBV6-5, with a weak D call TRBD1 (6 bases). The germline gives CDR1 MNHEY, CDR2 SVGAGI. The V gene lost 4 bases and the J gene lost 0 bases, with 12 bases spanning the gap. The CDR3 is 16 residues long. In nucleotides, the CDR3 is TGTGCCAGCAGTTCTAGTCGGACAGCGAACACCGGGGAGCTGTTTTTT. Protein: CASSSSRTANTGELFF.

This clonotype was recorded at least ten times. The V gene is TRBV25-1, the J gene TRBJ2-1; D gene ambiguous. The CDR3 runs to 13 residues. CDR1 and CDR2 from the germline V gene are MGHDK and SYGVNS. Trimming removed 0 bases at V and 9 bases at J, with 9 bases between. CDR3 in DNA: TGTGCCAGCAGTGAATATAAGGCGGCTGAGCAGTTCTTC. Protein sequence: CASSEYKAAEQFF.

This clonotype has at least ten counts. This chain joins TRBV20-1 and TRBJ1-5; weak D call: TRBD1 (6 bases). Germline values: CDR1 DFQATT, CDR2 SNEGSKA (reference sequence). V lost 5 bases and J 0 bases, leaving 17 bases between the germline ends. The CDR3 consists of 16 residues. The CDR3, as DNA: TGCAGTGCTTCCTCCCGGGGGGCCTATAGCAATCAGCCCCAGCATTTT. Its protein is CSASSRGAYSNQPQHF.

This clonotype was counted only a few times. This chain joins TRBV24-1 and TRBJ2-2; D is ambiguous. The CDR3 sequence is 14 residues long. Germline V gene data show CDR1 as KGHDR and CDR2 as SFDVKD. Trimming cost V 5 bases and J 2 bases, with 8 bases left between them. In DNA, the CDR3 is TGTGCCACCAGTGTCGGTGTTAACACCGGGGAGCTGTTTTTT. Protein sequence: CATSVGVNTGELFF.

In its sample, this clonotype is medium-sized. The chain joins TRBV20-1 to TRBJ2-1; 9 nucleotides align to TRBD2. Germline trimming cut 0 bases from V and 3 bases from J; bases unmatched to any gene: 6. The germline CDR1 and CDR2 sequences are DFQATT and SNEGSKA (reference sequence). CDR3 length: 16 residues. In DNA, the CDR3 is TGCAGTGCTAGAGATCGGACTAGCGAGGGCTACAATGAGCAGTTCTTC. Translating it yields CSARDRTSEGYNEQFF.

The chain joins TRBV7-9 to TRBJ2-7; 7 positions match TRBD1. The ends lost 3 bases at V and 2 bases at J; junction bases unmatched: 4. The CDR3 is 14 amino acids. Germline values: CDR1 SEHNR, CDR2 FQNEAQ (reference sequence). This CDR3 is CASSFRDSPYEQYV. The CDR3 DNA reads TGTGCCAGCAGCTTCCGGGACAGTCCCTACGAGCAGTACGTC.

In this sample, this clonotype turned up many times. The CDR3 sequence is CSVPQTSTDTQYF. The CDR3 coding sequence is TGCAGCGTTCCCCAGACTAGCACAGATACGCAGTATTTT. The J gene is TRBJ2-3, the V gene TRBV29-1; D gene unclear. V was shortened by 5 bases and J by 0 bases, with 9 bases between the two germline ends. CDR1 and CDR2 (germline): SQVTM, ANQGSEA. The CDR3 has 13 amino acids.

This clonotype is termed medium-sized (0.01 to 0.1%). The rearrangement uses TRBV20-1 and TRBJ2-6; the match to TRBD1 covers 8 bases. The germline CDR1 and CDR2 sequences are DFQATT and SNEGSKA (reference sequence). This CDR3 region has 17 residues. V was clipped by 2 bases and J by 0 bases; unmatched bases: 6. CDR3 DNA sequence: TGCAGTGCTAGAAAGACAGGGGACTCCTCTGGGGCCAACGTCCTGACTTTC. The encoded protein is CSARKTGDSSGANVLTF.

This sequence joins TRBV11-1 and TRBJ2-5; perhaps TRBD1 as D (5 bases). The CDR3 sequence is 14 residues long. Trimming shortened V by 4 bases and J by 4 bases, and 13 bases separated the two germline ends. Germline-derived CDR1 and CDR2 are SGHAT and FQDESV (reference sequence). The CDR3 nucleotides are TGTGCCAGCAGCTGGACACGGCAGCCAGAGACCCAGTACTTC. Its protein is CASSWTRQPETQYF.

V gene TRBV5-5 combines with J gene TRBJ2-2; TRBD1 or TRBD2 may be the D gene (6 bases each). Trimming removed 4 bases at V and 6 bases at J, with 16 bases between. Per germline, CDR1 SGHKS and CDR2 YYEKEE (reference sequence). This CDR3 comprises 15 residues. In DNA, the CDR3 is TGTGCCAGCAGCCCCCCACAGGGAGGTTCCGGGGAGCTGTTTTTT. Translation: CASSPPQGGSGELFF.